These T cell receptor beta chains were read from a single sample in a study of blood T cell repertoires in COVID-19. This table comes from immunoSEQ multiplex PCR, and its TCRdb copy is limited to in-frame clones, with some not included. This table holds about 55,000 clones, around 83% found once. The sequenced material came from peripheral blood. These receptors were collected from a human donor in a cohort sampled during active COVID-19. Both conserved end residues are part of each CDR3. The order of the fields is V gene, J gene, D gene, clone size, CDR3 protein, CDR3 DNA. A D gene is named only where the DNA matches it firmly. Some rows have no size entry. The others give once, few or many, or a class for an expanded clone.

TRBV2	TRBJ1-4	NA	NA	CASSEARGEKLFF	TGTGCCAGCAGTGAAGCGCGTGGTGAAAAACTGTTTTTT
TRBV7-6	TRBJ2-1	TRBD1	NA	CASSTGQGAYYNEQFF	TGTGCCAGCAGCACAGGACAGGGGGCGTACTACAATGAGCAGTTCTTC
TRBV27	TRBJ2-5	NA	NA	CASSQGTFQETQYF	TGTGCCAGCAGTCAGGGCACCTTCCAAGAGACCCAGTACTTC
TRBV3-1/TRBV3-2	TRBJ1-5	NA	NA	CASSQAGGGQPQHF	TGTGCCAGCAGCCAAGCGGGGGGAGGTCAGCCCCAGCATTTT
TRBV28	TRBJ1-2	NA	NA	CASSPLSNYGYTF	TGTGCCAGCAGCCCTCTTTCTAACTATGGCTACACCTTC
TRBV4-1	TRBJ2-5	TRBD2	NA	CASTGGGQETQYF	TGCGCCAGCACCGGGGGGGGCCAAGAGACCCAGTACTTC
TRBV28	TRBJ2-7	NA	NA	CASSLPGNSYEQYF	TGTGCCAGCAGTTTGCCGGGGAACTCCTACGAGCAGTACTTC
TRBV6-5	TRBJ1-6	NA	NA	CASTWTDNSPLHF	TGTGCCAGCACCTGGACAGATAATTCACCCCTCCACTTT
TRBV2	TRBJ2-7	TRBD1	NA	CASRQQTGGYEQYF	TGTGCCAGCAGACAGCAGACAGGGGGATACGAGCAGTACTTC
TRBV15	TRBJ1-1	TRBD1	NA	CATGARGLRGLENTEAFF	TGTGCCACCGGAGCCAGGGGGCTGAGGGGTCTTGAGAACACTGAAGCTTTCTTT
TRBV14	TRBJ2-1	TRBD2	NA	CASSQDPTSGRSLQYNEQFF	TGTGCCAGCAGCCAGGATCCGACTAGCGGGAGAAGTCTTCAGTACAATGAGCAGTTCTTC
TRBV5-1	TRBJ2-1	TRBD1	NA	CASSAGTGDGEQFF	TGCGCCAGCAGCGCTGGGACAGGGGATGGTGAGCAGTTCTTC
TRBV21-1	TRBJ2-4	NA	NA	CASSKEERAKNIQYF	TGTGCCAGCAGCAAAGAGGAGCGAGCCAAAAACATTCAGTACTTC
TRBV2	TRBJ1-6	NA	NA	CASKPTGIYNSPLHF	TGTGCCAGCAAACCAACAGGGATTTATAATTCACCCCTCCACTTT
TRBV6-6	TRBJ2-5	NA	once	CASREGGQETQYF	TGTGCCAGCAGGGAGGGCGGACAAGAGACCCAGTACTTC
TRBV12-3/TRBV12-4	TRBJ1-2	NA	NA	CASSLSSFGGYTF	TGTGCCAGCAGTTTATCTAGCTTTGGGGGCTACACCTTC
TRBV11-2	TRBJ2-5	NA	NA	CASSLDLDSFQETQYF	TGTGCCAGCAGCTTAGACCTCGACAGTTTTCAAGAGACCCAGTACTTC
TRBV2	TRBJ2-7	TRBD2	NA	CASKLAGGLYEQYF	TGTGCCAGTAAATTAGCGGGAGGCCTATACGAGCAGTACTTC
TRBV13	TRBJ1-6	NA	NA	CASSPGSPKDSPLHF	TGTGCCAGCAGCCCCGGGAGCCCGAAGGATTCACCCCTCCACTTT
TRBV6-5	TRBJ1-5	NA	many	CASSSGTGQRQPQHF	TGTGCCAGCAGTTCGGGGACCGGACAGAGGCAGCCCCAGCATTTT
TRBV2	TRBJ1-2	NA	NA	CASSEIENYGYTF	TGTGCCAGCAGTGAGATAGAGAACTATGGCTACACCTTC
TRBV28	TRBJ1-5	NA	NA	CASSFERNQPQHF	TGTGCCAGCAGTTTTGAGCGGAATCAGCCCCAGCATTTT
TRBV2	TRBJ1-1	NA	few	CASSQPGLTEAFF	TGTGCCAGCAGTCAGCCCGGGTTGACTGAAGCTTTCTTT
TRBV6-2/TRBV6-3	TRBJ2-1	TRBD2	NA	CASSYFGTSQRQFF	TGTGCCAGCAGTTACTTCGGGACTAGCCAACGGCAGTTCTTC
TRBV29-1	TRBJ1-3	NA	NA	CSASGQGSGNTIYF	TGCAGCGCCTCCGGGCAGGGATCTGGAAACACCATATATTTT
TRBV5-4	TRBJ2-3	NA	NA	CASSSRTASTDTQYF	TGTGCCAGCAGCTCCCGGACAGCTAGCACAGATACGCAGTATTTT
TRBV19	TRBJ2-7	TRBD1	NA	CASSMTGESYEQYF	TGTGCCAGTAGTATGACAGGGGAGTCCTACGAGCAGTACTTC
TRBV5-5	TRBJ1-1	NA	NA	CASSPGWGDDTEAFF	TGTGCCAGCAGCCCGGGGTGGGGAGATGACACTGAAGCTTTCTTT
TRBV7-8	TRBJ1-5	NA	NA	CASSPNGGGGGNQPQHF	TGTGCCAGCAGCCCCAACGGCGGGGGCGGCGGCAATCAGCCCCAGCATTTT
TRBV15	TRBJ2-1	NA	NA	CATSRDSSGVDEQFF	TGTGCCACCAGCAGAGATTCCTCGGGGGTCGATGAGCAGTTCTTC
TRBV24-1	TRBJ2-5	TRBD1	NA	CATSPGRGLETQYF	TGTGCCACCAGTCCGGGCAGGGGGTTAGAGACCCAGTACTTC
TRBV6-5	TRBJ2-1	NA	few	CATGTQSPNEQFF	TGTGCCACAGGAACTCAGTCCCCGAATGAGCAGTTCTTC
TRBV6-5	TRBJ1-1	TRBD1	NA	CASSPRGAGTEAFF	TGTGCCAGCAGTCCCAGGGGGGCGGGTACTGAAGCTTTCTTT
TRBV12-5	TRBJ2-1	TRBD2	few	CASGLGLAGGNEQFF	TGTGCTAGTGGTTTGGGCCTAGCGGGAGGCAATGAGCAGTTCTTC
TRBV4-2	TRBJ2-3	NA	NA	CASTPGDSFADTQYF	TGTGCCAGCACTCCCGGGGACTCCTTTGCCGATACGCAGTATTTT
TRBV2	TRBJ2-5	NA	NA	CASSVSGSQETQYF	TGTGCCAGCAGTGTTAGTGGGAGCCAAGAGACCCAGTACTTC
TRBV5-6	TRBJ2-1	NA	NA	CASSQDMLNEQFF	TGTGCCAGCAGCCAGGACATGTTGAATGAGCAGTTCTTC
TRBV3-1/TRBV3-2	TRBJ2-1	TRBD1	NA	CASSRLDRNNEQFF	TGTGCCAGCAGCCGATTGGACAGGAACAATGAGCAGTTCTTC
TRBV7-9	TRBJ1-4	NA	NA	CASSLGEGKLFF	TGTGCCAGCAGCTTAGGAGAGGGAAAACTGTTTTTT
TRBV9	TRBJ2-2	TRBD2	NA	CASSVGWGLAETGELFF	TGTGCCAGCAGCGTAGGTTGGGGACTAGCGGAGACCGGGGAGCTGTTTTTT
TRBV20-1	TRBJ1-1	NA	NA	CSARGARAFF	TGCAGTGCCCGCGGGGCCCGAGCTTTCTTT
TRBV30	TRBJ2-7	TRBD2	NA	CAWSVRGSLAANYEQYF	TGTGCCTGGAGTGTACGAGGAAGCCTAGCGGCAAACTACGAGCAGTACTTC
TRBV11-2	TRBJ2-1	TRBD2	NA	CASSLSGLYNEQFF	TGTGCCAGCAGCTTATCGGGACTATACAATGAGCAGTTCTTC
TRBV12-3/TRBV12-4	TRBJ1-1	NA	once	CASAEGGNTEAFF	TGTGCCAGCGCCGAAGGAGGGAACACTGAAGCTTTCTTT
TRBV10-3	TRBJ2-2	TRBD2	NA	CATQAGGTRTGELFF	TGTGCCACGCAAGCGGGAGGCACTCGCACCGGGGAGCTGTTTTTT
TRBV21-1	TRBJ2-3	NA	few	CASSKVLAGPTDTQYF	TGTGCCAGCAGCAAAGTACTAGCGGGACCCACAGATACGCAGTATTTT
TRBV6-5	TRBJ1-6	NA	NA	CASSYSGHHNSPLHF	TGTGCCAGCAGTTACTCCGGACACCATAATTCACCCCTCCACTTT
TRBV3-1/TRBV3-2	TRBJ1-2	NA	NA	CASSQDVGAEGYTF	TGTGCCAGCAGCCAAGATGTGGGGGCGGAGGGCTACACCTTC
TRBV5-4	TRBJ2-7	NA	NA	CASRAGGDEQYF	TGTGCCAGCAGAGCTGGGGGCGACGAGCAGTACTTC
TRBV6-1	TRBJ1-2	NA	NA	CASSEEGVTGYTF	TGTGCCAGCAGTGAAGAGGGGGTTACTGGCTACACCTTC
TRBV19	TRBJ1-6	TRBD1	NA	CASRDNRDRDYSPLHF	TGTGCCAGTAGGGATAACCGGGACAGGGACTATTCACCCCTCCACTTT